This T cell receptor beta chain was identified during a study of T cell responses to AZD1222 COVID-19 vaccine. This clone was observed once. In germline, CDR1 is MNHEY, CDR2 SVGAGI. The CDR3 runs to 15 residues. Trimming removed 6 bases from V and 0 bases from J, with 12 bases in between. Assay: immunoSEQ multiplex PCR; the TCRdb copy retains only in-frame clones and omits some. This sample carries over 150,000 clones, roughly nine tenths of them seen once, and the ten largest clones take less than 1.6%. The sequence came from an adult in good health. The chain joins TRBV6-5 to TRBJ1-5, with D tentatively TRBD1 (5 bases). The sequenced sample was peripheral blood, obtained on day 0 of AZD1222 vaccination. CDR3 coding DNA: TGTGCCAGCAGCGGGGACGGGTATAGCAATCAGCCCCAGCATTTT. It is translated as CASSGDGYSNQPQHF.